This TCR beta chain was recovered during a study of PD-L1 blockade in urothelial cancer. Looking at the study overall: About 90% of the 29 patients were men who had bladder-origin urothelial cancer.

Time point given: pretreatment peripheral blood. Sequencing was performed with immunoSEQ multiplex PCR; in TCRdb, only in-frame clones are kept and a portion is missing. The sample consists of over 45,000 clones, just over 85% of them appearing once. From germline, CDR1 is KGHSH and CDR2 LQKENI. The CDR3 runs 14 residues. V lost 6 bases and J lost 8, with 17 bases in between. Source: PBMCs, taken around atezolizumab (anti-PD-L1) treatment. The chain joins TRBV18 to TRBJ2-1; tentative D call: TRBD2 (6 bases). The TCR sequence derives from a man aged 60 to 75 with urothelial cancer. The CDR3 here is CASSHSTSLHEQFF. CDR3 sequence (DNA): TGTGCCAGCTCGCACTCTACTAGCCTCCATGAGCAGTTCTTC.